Listed below are T cell receptor beta chains from one sample, sequenced in a study of T cell responses to AZD1222 COVID-19 vaccine. Profiled with immunoSEQ multiplex PCR; TCRdb holds only in-frame clones, not every one. This sample has fewer than 80,000 clones; more than 65% occur once, and the top ten carry approximately 20%. The sample here was peripheral blood, taken on day 0 of MenACWY control vaccination. The receptors originated from an adult in good health. Both conserved end residues are part of each CDR3. The D gene is left open where the match is weak. The size field is filled for only some rows; it gives once, few, many or a size class.

V,size,D,J,CDR3,DNA
TRBV5-5,-,TRBD1,TRBJ1-1,CASSWQAGGMLNTEAFF,TGTGCCAGCAGCTGGCAGGCAGGGGGGATGTTGAACACTGAAGCTTTCTTT
TRBV5-4,once,-,TRBJ2-6,CASSLGQPSGANVLTF,TGTGCCAGCAGCTTGGGGCAGCCATCTGGGGCCAACGTCCTGACTTTC
TRBV18,few,-,TRBJ2-5,CASSQDPQETQYF,TGTGCCAGCTCACAAGACCCACAAGAGACCCAGTACTTC
TRBV18,few,-,TRBJ1-1,CASSPGQTDGAFF,TGTGCCAGCTCACCAGGACAGACCGATGGAGCTTTCTTT
TRBV2,-,-,TRBJ2-3,CASNPGLTDTQYF,TGTGCCAGCAATCCGGGGCTCACAGATACGCAGTATTTT
TRBV19,-,TRBD2,TRBJ2-7,CATAGTSGSYEQYF,TGTGCCACCGCGGGGACTAGCGGATCCTACGAGCAGTACTTC
TRBV11-2,-,-,TRBJ2-2,CASSLGFGNTGELFF,TGTGCCAGCAGCTTAGGTTTTGGGAACACCGGGGAGCTGTTTTTT
TRBV29-1,few,-,TRBJ1-1,CSVDLGGVGTEAFF,TGCAGCGTTGATTTGGGGGGGGTAGGGACTGAAGCTTTCTTT
TRBV30,-,TRBD2,TRBJ2-2,CAWSRLAGGSGELFF,TGTGCCTGGAGCCGGCTAGCGGGAGGGTCCGGGGAGCTGTTTTTT
TRBV11-2,-,TRBD1,TRBJ1-1,CASREIGTAGEAFF,TGTGCCAGCAGGGAAATTGGGACAGCTGGTGAAGCTTTCTTT
TRBV19,-,TRBD1,TRBJ1-2,CASSPPSRGPHGYTF,TGTGCCAGTAGTCCCCCGAGCAGGGGGCCTCATGGCTACACCTTC
TRBV7-2,-,TRBD1,TRBJ1-1,CASSPWTGNTEAFF,TGTGCCAGCAGCCCTTGGACAGGGAACACTGAAGCTTTCTTT
TRBV19,few,-,TRBJ2-5,CASSIGGSGETQYF,TGTGCCAGTAGTATAGGGGGATCTGGAGAGACCCAGTACTTC
TRBV11-2,-,-,TRBJ2-3,CASSSTDTQYF,TGTGCCAGCAGTTCCACAGATACGCAGTATTTT
TRBV18,-,-,TRBJ1-4,CASSPKDRFGEKLFF,TGTGCCAGCTCACCGAAGGACCGGTTTGGTGAAAAACTGTTTTTT
TRBV5-1,-,-,TRBJ1-1,CASSPEGREGTEAFF,TGCGCCAGCAGCCCAGAAGGGAGGGAGGGCACTGAAGCTTTCTTT